This T cell receptor beta chain was captured in a study of CD8+CD57+ T cells in acquired aplastic anemia. Looking at the study overall: DNA recovered from sorted CD4+ and CD8+ cells had a mean of approximately 3.2 ug.

With respect to this clonotype: Mismatch with germline at one junction end may stem from a read error.

Profiling of TCR beta VDJ combinations and CDR3 sequences used genomic DNA as template. TCRdb re-called the reads with MiXCR, one entry per CDR3 protein. This table holds 400,000 to 500,000 distinct CDR3 sequences, 65% to 80% found once. The source is a human donor in good health, serving as a control. The sample taken for sequencing was sorted CD4+, CD8+, or CD8+CD57+ T cells (not recorded which) from PBMCs.

CDR3 residues: CASSLMHKETQFF. The CDR3 region has the DNA TGTGCCAGCAGTCTGATGCACAAAGAGACGCAGTTCTTT. This rearrangement joins TRBV9 to TRBJ2-3; no firm D call. The CDR3 spans 13 residues. CDR1 is SGDLS and CDR2 is YYNGEE in the germline V gene.